The present TCR beta chain was sequenced within a study of B cell selection in AIRE deficiency (dated 2019 in TCRdb). Looking at the study overall: A comparison of TCRbeta repertoires of sorted blood CD4+ conventional T cells and regulatory T cells was made between AIRE-deficient patients and healthy controls. The TCR-sequenced cohort comprised roughly five AIRE-deficient APECED patients and roughly five healthy control donors.

For sorting, regulatory T cells were defined as CD4+CD25hiCD127low/negative cells. The control samples were obtained from healthy donors who were not related to the patients. Tconv and Treg cells for TCRbeta sequencing were sorted on a FACSAria flow cytometer. The sorted cells were collected in 5-ml round-bottom polystyrene tubes, and the dry cell pellets were frozen at -80 degrees C prior to sequencing. General conclusions and limits of the study: Among under 4,500 shared Treg TCRbeta sequences, 31.6% were found to be shared only among healthy donors and approximately 9.3% only among patients, suggesting that Treg selection is less efficient in the absence of AIRE. Shorter CDR3s were found in shared Treg sequences, reflecting a bias toward rearrangements containing few non-templated nucleotide insertions. Sequencing covered only TCRbeta chains, and roughly two fifths of shared healthy-donor Treg sequences were also present in healthy Tconv, possibly due to differing TCRalpha chains. About 29% of Treg TCRbeta sequences shared among healthy donors appeared in patient Tconv cells, suggesting diversion of Treg-biased clones into the Tconv compartment. In AIRE-deficient patients, Tconv and Treg cells had TCRBV gene usage, CDR3 length and TCR diversity comparable to those in healthy donors.

Concerning this clone: The target of this receptor is not known. One base away there is no much larger clone; base qualities are not given.

TCRbeta chain sequencing was performed with the immunoSEQ platform. As for the original processing: Pooled Treg repertoires yielded 56,000 or so distinct TCRbeta sequences from patients and approximately 9.6x10^4 from healthy donors. Treg TCRbeta sequences shared by two or more individuals were defined as public, and these public Treg TCRbeta sequences were subsequently searched for in Tconv repertoires. Differences between groups were assessed using Mann-Whitney U tests with Bonferroni-Dunn correction in GraphPad Prism 7.03. The table was pulled from immuneACCESS by TCRdb, which kept in-frame rearrangements only. Such tables lose some clones; where checked, under half of the loss comes from unresolved V genes, and the rest has no known cause. D and trimming were read from the DNA, whereas the V and J calls and clone size are those reported in that table. The sample table records around 22,000 clones; around 90% of these occur just once. The top ten hold roughly 1.4% of the sample.

The specimen sequenced was CD4+CD25+ Tregs sorted from PBMCs. The receptor's source is a human donor in good health.

The nucleotides are TGTGCCAGCAGCATCAAGGATTCCTACGAGCAGTACTTC. Its protein reads: CASSIKDSYEQYF. Rearrangement joined TRBV21-1 to TRBJ2-7. TRBV21-1 is marked as a pseudogene. The CDR3 has 13 amino acids, counting the end cysteine and phenylalanine. Solely the CDR3 DNA is kept, with 39 bases framed from the first base.